The 26 T cell receptor beta chains in this list originate from one sample, sequenced in a study of OX40 agonist ivuxolimab in advanced cancers. Using immunoSEQ multiplex PCR, the repertoire was profiled, and TCRdb retains in-frame clones only, with some absent. This table holds tens of thousands of clones, about four fifths found once. Sequencing used CD4+ or CD8+ T cells sorted from blood, obtained in a trial of the OX40 agonist ivuxolimab. These receptors were taken from an adult with an advanced solid tumor such as melanoma, head and neck, liver or kidney cancer.

The chain links TRBV5-1 to TRBJ2-3; D assignment may be TRBD1 or TRBD2 (5 bases each). This CDR3 comprises 13 residues. The germline V and J ends were trimmed by 2 bases and 7 bases, with 11 bases remaining between them. Germline V gene sequence: CDR1 SGHRS, CDR2 YFSETQ. CDR3 residues: CASSLDGANTQYF. For the CDR3, the DNA is TGCGCCAGCAGCTTAGACGGGGCGAATACGCAGTATTTT.

This clone appeared a single time. The rearrangement joins TRBV28 to TRBJ2-3, with 8 positions matching TRBD2. Trimming took 4 bases from V and 5 from J; bases not matched to a gene: 8. This CDR3 has 15 amino acids. Germline loops: CDR1 MDHEN, CDR2 SYDVKM. The chain's CDR3 is CASSSPGLGGDTQYF. The CDR3 nucleotides read TGTGCCAGCAGTTCGCCGGGACTAGGGGGAGATACGCAGTATTTT.

The chain recombines TRBV5-1 with TRBJ2-2; D is ambiguous. This CDR3 spans 16 amino acids. V lost 0 bases, J lost 3 bases, and 12 bases lay in between. Germline CDR1 and CDR2: SGHRS and YFSETQ. CDR3 loop: CASSLVGNSDTGELFF. The CDR3 DNA reads TGCGCCAGCAGCTTGGTGGGGAACAGCGACACCGGGGAGCTGTTTTTT.

The chain links TRBV12-5 to TRBJ2-2, with D possibly TRBD1 on 5 matching bases. Germline lookup yields CDR1 LGHNT and CDR2 FRNRAP. The CDR3 contains 15 residues. The germline V and J ends were trimmed by 0 bases and 5 bases, with 10 bases remaining between them. The CDR3 DNA sequence: TGTGCTAGTGGTTTGGTTCAGGGTGGGACCGGGGAGCTGTTTTTT. Amino acids: CASGLVQGGTGELFF.

The sample holds one count of this clone. Sequence at one end of the junction differs from germline and may be a read error. Other nucleotide sequences from this sample produce the same CDR3. V gene TRBV5-1 combines with J gene TRBJ1-5, with D perhaps matching TRBD1 (5 bases). CDR3 length: 14 amino acids. Germline V gene data show CDR1 as SGHRS and CDR2 as YFSETQ. For the CDR3, the DNA is TGCGCCAGCAGCCCGGGGGGTTCGAGTCAGCCTCAGCATTTT. Protein sequence: CASSPGGSSQPQHF.

The chain recombines TRBV6-1 with TRBJ2-1, with TRBD2 matching over 13 bases. Germline V gene sequence: CDR1 MNHNS, CDR2 SASEGT. This CDR3 is built from 15 residues. With V trimmed by 6 bases and J by 4 bases, 3 bases remained unmatched. The CDR3 coding sequence is TGTGCCAGCAGGGCGACTAGCGGGGGGTACAATGAGCAGTTCTTC. Residues: CASRATSGGYNEQFF.

The table lists this clone with a count of one. The chain joins TRBV5-8 to TRBJ2-1; 12 bases match TRBD2. This CDR3 comprises 16 residues. V lost 2 bases to trimming and J lost 9 bases; unmatched junction nucleotides: 9. Germline values: CDR1 SGHTS, CDR2 YDEGEE. As DNA, the CDR3 is TGTGCCAGCAGCTTCTCGGCTAGCGGGGGGGCGGGTGAGCAGTTCTTC. It yields the protein CASSFSASGGAGEQFF.

The V call is TRBV13, the J call TRBJ2-7; D might be TRBD1 (5 bases). Looked up from germline, CDR1 is PRHDT and CDR2 is FYEKMQ (reference sequence). Trimming cost V 1 base and J 5 bases, with 12 bases left between them. CDR3 length: 14 amino acids. Written as DNA, the CDR3 is TGTGCCAGCAGCTTAGTAAGGACATCGAACGAGCAGTACTTC. This encodes CASSLVRTSNEQYF.

This clone was counted a single time. The chain is built from TRBV19 and TRBJ1-1, with 7 bases identical to TRBD1. CDR3 length equals 15 residues. Germline trimming cut 4 bases from V and 6 bases from J; bases unmatched to any gene: 11. From germline, CDR1 is LNHDA and CDR2 SQIVND (reference sequence). The CDR3 region has the DNA TGTGCCAGTAGTAAAGAACAGGGGCAGAGGGCTGAAGCTTTCTTT. This encodes CASSKEQGQRAEAFF.

Turning to this clone: This sample includes further DNA sequences coding for the same CDR3. The rearrangement uses TRBV5-1 and TRBJ1-2; 8 bases agree with TRBD1. After removal of 4 bases from V and 5 bases from J, the junction contained 7 bases not matched to a gene. The CDR3 has 14 residues. Germline lookup yields CDR1 SGHRS and CDR2 YFSETQ. For the CDR3, the DNA is TGCGCCAGCAGCCCAGGGACAGGTACTTATGGCTACACCTTC. This encodes CASSPGTGTYGYTF.

The rearrangement links TRBV19 to TRBJ1-6; D call uncertain. The CDR3 loop spans 15 amino acids. Trimming cost V 3 bases and J 5 bases, with 11 bases left between them. The germline V gene encodes CDR1 LNHDA and CDR2 SQIVND (reference sequence). The CDR3 reads CASSIQGIDNSPLHF. CDR3 in DNA: TGTGCCAGTAGTATTCAAGGAATTGATAATTCACCCCTCCACTTT.

V usage is TRBV9 and J usage is TRBJ1-1; maybe TRBD1 (6 bases). The length of the CDR3 is 15 residues. Germline values: CDR1 SGDLS, CDR2 YYNGEE. V dropped 1 base and J dropped 4 bases, with 14 bases sitting between them. CDR3 sequence (DNA): TGTGCCAGCAGCGTATCAGGGGCTCGAGGCACTGAAGCTTTCTTT. Encoded protein: CASSVSGARGTEAFF.

J is TRBJ2-1 and V is TRBV29-1, with TRBD2 as a possible D gene (5 bases). Germline CDR1 SQVTM, CDR2 ANQGSEA. The CDR3 runs to 12 residues. Trimming pared 4 bases from V and 8 bases from J, leaving 12 bases between. The chain's CDR3 is CSVVKDSDEQFF. The CDR3 DNA follows: TGCAGCGTTGTAAAGGATAGCGATGAGCAGTTCTTC.

This rearrangement joins TRBV19 to TRBJ1-3; no clear D gene. CDR1 LNHDA and CDR2 SQIVND come from the germline V gene (reference sequence). CDR3 length: 17 amino acids. Trimming left V 2 bases short and J 0 bases short, with 14 bases between. CDR3 coding DNA: TGTGCCAGTAGTATAAGTTTACAGAGAGGCTCTGGAAACACCATATATTTT. It encodes CASSISLQRGSGNTIYF.

The chain has TRBV5-4 and TRBJ1-2; no clear D. The germline CDR1 and CDR2 sequences are SGHNT and YYREEE (reference sequence). This CDR3 region has 13 residues. Trimming shortened V by 2 bases and J by 9 bases, and 14 bases separated the two germline ends. CDR3 region: CASSFPGPTSYTF. CDR3 nucleotide sequence: TGTGCCAGCAGCTTTCCGGGCCCGACCAGCTACACCTTC.

The chain couples TRBV9 to TRBJ2-5; TRBD2 matches 8 bases. J lost 1 base, V lost 2 bases, and 1 base had no gene match. This CDR3 is built from 14 residues. The germline V gene encodes CDR1 SGDLS and CDR2 YYNGEE. This chain's CDR3 is CASSVSGGQETQYF. As DNA, the CDR3 is TGTGCCAGCAGCGTCAGCGGGGGCCAAGAGACCCAGTACTTC. Drawing the rest from reference TRBV9 and TRBJ2-5, the complete variable domain is DSGVTQTPKHLITATGQRVTLRCSPRSGDLSVYWYQQSLDQGLQFLIQYYNGEERAKGNILERFSAQQFPDLHSELNLSSLELGDSALYFCASSVSGGQETQYFGPGTRLLVL.

This clone was counted a single time. This chain uses TRBV6-6 with TRBJ1-3; D unclear. Looked up from germline, CDR1 is MNHNY and CDR2 is SVGAGI (reference sequence). Trimming took off 1 base at V and 3 bases at J, with 1 base between the two ends. There are 12 residues in the CDR3. The CDR3 is CASSYFGNTIYF. The CDR3 region has the DNA TGTGCCAGCAGTTACTTTGGAAACACCATATATTTT.

V is TRBV29-1 and J is TRBJ1-4; D unresolved. V was cut by 4 bases and J by 3 bases, with 9 bases left in between. This CDR3 comprises 13 residues. Germline CDR1 SQVTM, CDR2 ANQGSEA. DNA of the CDR3: TGCAGCGTTGGGTGGGCAGCTAATGAAAAACTGTTTTTT. This encodes CSVGWAANEKLFF.

This chain links TRBV18 with TRBJ2-1; maybe TRBD1 (5 bases). This CDR3 is built from 15 residues. Germline CDR1 is KGHSH and CDR2 is LQKENI. V was shortened by 0 bases and J by 9 bases, with 15 bases between the two germline ends. As DNA, the CDR3 is TGTGCCAGCTCACCACCGGCAGGGTCCAGCATTGAGCAGTTCTTC. It translates to CASSPPAGSSIEQFF.

The chain joins TRBV19 to TRBJ1-1, with 9 bases that match TRBD1. V dropped 3 bases and J dropped 6; count of bases not matched to a gene: 5. Germline-derived CDR1 and CDR2 are LNHDA and SQIVND (reference sequence). The CDR3 is made up of 14 amino acids. The CDR3 coding sequence is TGTGCCAGTAGTATTACAGGGGGCCAGGCTGAAGCTTTCTTT. The encoded protein is CASSITGGQAEAFF.

The chain employs TRBV2 and TRBJ2-7; the D call may be TRBD1 or TRBD2 (5 bases each). The CDR3 is made up of 15 amino acids. Trimming left V 0 bases short and J 5 bases short, with 14 bases between. Germline-derived CDR1 and CDR2 are SNHLY and FYNNEI. CDR3 protein: CASSEAGTSLDEQYF. CDR3 coding DNA: TGTGCCAGCAGTGAAGCGGGGACCTCACTGGACGAGCAGTACTTC.

J is TRBJ1-6 and V is TRBV5-1; 7 bases line up with TRBD1. V shed 4 bases and J 5 bases; nucleotides not matched to a gene: 6. This CDR3 spans 15 amino acids. In germline, CDR1 is SGHRS, CDR2 YFSETQ. CDR3 coding DNA: TGCGCCAGCAGCAACCGACAGGGAAATAATTCACCCCTCCACTTT. Its translation: CASSNRQGNNSPLHF.

V is TRBV19 and J is TRBJ2-3, with TRBD1 matching 12 bases. The CDR3 extends over 20 amino acids. V lost 3 bases to trimming and J lost 7 bases; unmatched junction nucleotides: 20. Looked up from germline, CDR1 is LNHDA and CDR2 is SQIVND (reference sequence). CDR3 in amino acids: CASSMAAYKPGQGAQYTQYF. The CDR3 nucleotides read TGTGCCAGTAGTATGGCAGCCTATAAACCGGGACAGGGGGCGCAATATACGCAGTATTTT.

A few counts support this clone. The CDR3 nucleotides are TGTGCCAGCAGCTTCGGGGGGGCGAACACTGAAGCTTTCTTT. Its translation is CASSFGGANTEAFF. This rearrangement joins TRBV7-3 to TRBJ1-1, with D possibly TRBD1 on 6 matching bases. Per germline, CDR1 SGHTA and CDR2 FQGTGA. Trimming pared 3 bases from V and 1 base from J, leaving 9 bases between. The CDR3 totals 14 residues.

This chain joins TRBV10-3 and TRBJ2-5; D uncertain. Germline CDR1 ENHRY, CDR2 SYGVKD. V dropped 4 bases and J dropped 5 bases, with 8 bases sitting between them. CDR3 size: 12 residues. The CDR3 loop is CAISVNEETQYF. For the CDR3, the DNA is TGTGCCATCAGTGTAAACGAGGAGACCCAGTACTTC.

The rearrangement uses TRBV9 and TRBJ1-1; perhaps TRBD1 as D (5 bases). From germline, CDR1 is SGDLS and CDR2 YYNGEE. The CDR3 loop spans 14 amino acids. V lost 4 bases and J 0 bases, leaving 10 bases between the germline ends. In DNA form, the CDR3 reads TGTGCCAGCAGCCCAGGGACCGTGAACACTGAAGCTTTCTTT. Translated: CASSPGTVNTEAFF.